One T cell receptor (beta chain) is described in this entry. Its antigen is unknown. The V end was cut by 0 bases, the J end by 8 bases, with 10 bases between. The CDR3 runs 13 residues. The V gene's germline CDR1 is SGHNT and CDR2 YENEEA. The sample is drawn from a study of OX40 agonist ivuxolimab in advanced cancers. Whole-study results and caveats: In general, CD8+ T cells held more expanded clones than CD4+ did, on average.

Autoimmune disease history or systemic immunosuppression led to patient exclusion. Measured with immunoSEQ multiplex PCR; TCRdb has only the in-frame clones, and not every one. Of more than 40,000 clones listed, around nine tenths are singletons. Sample: CD4+ or CD8+ T cells sorted from blood, taken in a trial of the OX40 agonist ivuxolimab. The source is an adult with an advanced solid tumor such as melanoma, head and neck, liver or kidney cancer. The chain recombines TRBV11-3 with TRBJ1-2; maybe TRBD1 (5 bases). CDR3: CASSLEGAGGYTF. The DNA for the CDR3 is TGTGCCAGCAGCTTAGAAGGGGCCGGGGGCTACACCTTC.